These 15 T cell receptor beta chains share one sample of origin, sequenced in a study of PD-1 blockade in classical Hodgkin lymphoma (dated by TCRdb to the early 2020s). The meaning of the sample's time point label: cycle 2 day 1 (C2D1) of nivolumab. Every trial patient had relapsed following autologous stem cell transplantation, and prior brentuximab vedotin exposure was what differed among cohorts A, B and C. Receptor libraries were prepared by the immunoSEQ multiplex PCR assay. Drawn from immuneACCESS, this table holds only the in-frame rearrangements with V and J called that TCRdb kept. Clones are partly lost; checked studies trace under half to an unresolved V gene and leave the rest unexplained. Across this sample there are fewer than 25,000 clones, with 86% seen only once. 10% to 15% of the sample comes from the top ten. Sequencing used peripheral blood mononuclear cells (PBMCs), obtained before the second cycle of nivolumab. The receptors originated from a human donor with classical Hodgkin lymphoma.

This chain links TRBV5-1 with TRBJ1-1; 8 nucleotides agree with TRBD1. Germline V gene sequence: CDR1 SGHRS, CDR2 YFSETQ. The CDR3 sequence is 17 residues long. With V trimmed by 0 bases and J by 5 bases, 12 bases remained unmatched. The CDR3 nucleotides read TGCGCCAGCAGCTTGGGGACAGGGAGGGCGAGGGAAACTGAAGCTTTCTTT. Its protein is CASSLGTGRARETEAFF.

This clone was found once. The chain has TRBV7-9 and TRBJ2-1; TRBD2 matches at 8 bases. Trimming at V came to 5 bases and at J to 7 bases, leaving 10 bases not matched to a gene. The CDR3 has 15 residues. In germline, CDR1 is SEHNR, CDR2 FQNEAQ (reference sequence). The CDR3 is CASSPPGGGRNEQFF. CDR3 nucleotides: TGTGCCAGCAGCCCCCCGGGGGGGGGCCGTAATGAGCAGTTCTTC. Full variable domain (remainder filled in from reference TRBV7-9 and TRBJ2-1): DTGVSQNPRHKITKRGQNVTFRCDPISEHNRLYWYRQTLGQGPEFLTYFQNEAQLEKSRLLSDRFSAERPKGSFSTLEIQRTEQGDSAMYLCASSPPGGGRNEQFFGPGTRLTVL.

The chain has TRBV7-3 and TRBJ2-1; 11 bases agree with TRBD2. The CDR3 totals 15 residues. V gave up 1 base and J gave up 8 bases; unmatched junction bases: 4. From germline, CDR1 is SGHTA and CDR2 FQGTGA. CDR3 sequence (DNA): TGTGCCAGCAGCTTAAGGCTAGCGGGGGGTGATGAGCAGTTCTTC. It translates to CASSLRLAGGDEQFF. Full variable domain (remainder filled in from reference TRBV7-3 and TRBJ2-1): GAGVSQTPSNKVTEKGKYVELRCDPISGHTALYWYRQSLGQGPEFLIYFQGTGAADDSGLPNDRFFAVRPEGSVSTLKIQRTERGDSAVYLCASSLRLAGGDEQFFGPGTRLTVL.

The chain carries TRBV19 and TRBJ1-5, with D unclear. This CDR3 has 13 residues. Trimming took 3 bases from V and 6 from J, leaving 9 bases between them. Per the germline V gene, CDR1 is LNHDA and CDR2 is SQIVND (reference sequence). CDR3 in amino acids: CASSMAASQPQHF. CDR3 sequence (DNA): TGTGCCAGTAGTATGGCAGCCAGTCAGCCCCAGCATTTT.

As DNA, the CDR3 is TGCGCCAGCAGCTTAGCGGGGTCGGGCCAAGAGACCCAGTACTTC. Translation gives CASSLAGSGQETQYF. The rearrangement joins TRBV5-1 to TRBJ2-5; 7 nucleotides align to TRBD2. The J segment lost 1 base and the V segment lost 2 bases, leaving 5 bases of the junction unmatched. The CDR3 is 15 amino acids. The germline CDR1 and CDR2 sequences are SGHRS and YFSETQ. The whole variable domain, filled in from reference TRBV5-1 and TRBJ2-5, reads KAGVTQTPRYLIKTRGQQVTLSCSPISGHRSVSWYQQTPGQGLQFLFEYFSETQRNKGNFPGRFSGRQFSNSRSEMNVSTLELGDSALYLCASSLAGSGQETQYFGPGTRLLVL.

This CDR3 reads CASSQEAGSPNSPLHF. CDR3 nucleotides: TGCGCCAGCAGCCAAGAGGCAGGGAGCCCGAATTCACCCCTCCACTTT. The rearrangement links TRBV4-3 to TRBJ1-6, with D possibly matching TRBD1 (5 bases). Trimming stripped 0 bases from V and 7 bases from J, with 13 bases between. Looked up from germline, CDR1 is LGHNA and CDR2 is YSLEER. The CDR3 is made up of 16 amino acids.

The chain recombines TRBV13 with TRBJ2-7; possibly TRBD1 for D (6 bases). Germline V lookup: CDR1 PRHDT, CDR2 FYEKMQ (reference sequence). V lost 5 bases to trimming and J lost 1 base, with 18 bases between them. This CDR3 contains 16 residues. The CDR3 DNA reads TGTGCCAGCAGCGACGGAGGACAGCTCGGATCCTACGAGCAGTACTTC. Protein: CASSDGGQLGSYEQYF. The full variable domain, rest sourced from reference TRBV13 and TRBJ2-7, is AAGVIQSPRHLIKEKRETATLKCYPIPRHDTVYWYQQGPGQDPQFLISFYEKMQSDKGSIPDRFSAQQFSDYHSELNMSSLELGDSALYFCASSDGGQLGSYEQYFGPGTRLTVT.

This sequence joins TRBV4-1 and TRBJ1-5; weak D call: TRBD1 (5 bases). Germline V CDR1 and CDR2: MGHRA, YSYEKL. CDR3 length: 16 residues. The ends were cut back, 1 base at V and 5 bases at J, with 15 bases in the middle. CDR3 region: CASSQGGQGIYQPQHF. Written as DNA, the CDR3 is TGCGCCAGCAGCCAAGGTGGGCAGGGAATTTATCAGCCCCAGCATTTT.

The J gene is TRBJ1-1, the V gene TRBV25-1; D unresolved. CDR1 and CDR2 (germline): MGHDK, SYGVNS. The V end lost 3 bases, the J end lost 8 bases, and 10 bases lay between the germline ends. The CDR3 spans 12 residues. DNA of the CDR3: TGTGCCAGCAGTGATTTACTACAAGAAGCTTTCTTT. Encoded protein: CASSDLLQEAFF.

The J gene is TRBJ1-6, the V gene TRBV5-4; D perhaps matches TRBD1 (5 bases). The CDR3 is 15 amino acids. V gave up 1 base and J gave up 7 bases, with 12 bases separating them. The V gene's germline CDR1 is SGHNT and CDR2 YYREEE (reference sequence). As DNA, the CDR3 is TGTGCCAGCAGCTTGCAAGGGACGGAGAATTCACCCCTCCACTTT. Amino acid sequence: CASSLQGTENSPLHF.

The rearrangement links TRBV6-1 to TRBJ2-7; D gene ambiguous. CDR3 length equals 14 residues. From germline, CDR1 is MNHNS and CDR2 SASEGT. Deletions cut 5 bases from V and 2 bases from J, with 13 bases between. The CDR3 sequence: CASSNGWAPYEQYF. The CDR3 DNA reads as TGTGCCAGCAGTAATGGTTGGGCCCCCTACGAGCAGTACTTC.

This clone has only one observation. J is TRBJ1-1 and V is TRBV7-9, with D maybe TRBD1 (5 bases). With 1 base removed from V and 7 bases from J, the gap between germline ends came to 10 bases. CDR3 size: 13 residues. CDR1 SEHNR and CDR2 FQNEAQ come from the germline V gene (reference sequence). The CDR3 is CASSLVTGYEAFF. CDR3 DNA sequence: TGTGCCAGCAGCTTAGTTACAGGATATGAAGCTTTCTTT.

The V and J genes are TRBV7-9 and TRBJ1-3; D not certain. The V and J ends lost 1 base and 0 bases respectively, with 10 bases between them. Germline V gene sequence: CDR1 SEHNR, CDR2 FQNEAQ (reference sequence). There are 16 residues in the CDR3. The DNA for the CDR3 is TGTGCCAGCAGCTTAGTGGGCACATTCTCTGGAAACACCATATATTTT. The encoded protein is CASSLVGTFSGNTIYF.

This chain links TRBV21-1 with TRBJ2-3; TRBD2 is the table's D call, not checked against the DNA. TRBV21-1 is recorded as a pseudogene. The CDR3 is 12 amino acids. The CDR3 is CASSKVTSGALF. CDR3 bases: TGTGCCAGCAGCAAAGTGACTAGCGGGGCCCTTTTT.

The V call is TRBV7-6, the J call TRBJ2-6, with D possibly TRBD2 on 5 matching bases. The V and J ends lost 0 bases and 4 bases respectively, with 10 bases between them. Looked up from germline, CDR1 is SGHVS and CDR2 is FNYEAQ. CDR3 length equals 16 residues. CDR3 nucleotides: TGTGCCAGCAGCTTAGCGCCGGGGAACGGGGCCAACGTCCTGACTTTC. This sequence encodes CASSLAPGNGANVLTF.